These 21 T cell receptor beta chains came from one sample sequenced in a study of T cells expressing NK-cell markers. TCRdb re-called the 5' RACE reads, yielding one record per CDR3 amino acid sequence without DNA. The sample includes about 430,000 distinct CDR3 sequences. The source material was blood T cells: a sorted CD56 or NKG2C T cell subset, CD4+ or CD8+ T cells, or bulk PBMC T cells (not recorded which). The receptors were sampled from a woman aged 45-65 years in good health.

The V gene is TRBV15, the J gene TRBJ1-4; no DNA is available, so the TRBD1 call from TCRdb remains unchecked. This CDR3 has 15 residues. Germline-derived CDR1 and CDR2 are LNHNV and YYDKDF (reference sequence). CDR3 sequence reads: CATSRGTGRDEKLFF.

The V and J genes are TRBV5-1 and TRBJ2-3. The germline V gene has CDR1 SGHRS and CDR2 YFSETQ. The CDR3 length is 13 residues. The CDR3 loop reads CASRRDGTDTQYF.

The chain recombines TRBV6-1 with TRBJ2-7; with no DNA, the TCRdb D assignment of TRBD1 cannot be verified. Germline V CDR1 and CDR2: MNHNS, SASEGT. The CDR3 spans 12 residues. The CDR3 spells CASGAPSYEQYF.

The rearrangement links TRBV6-5 to TRBJ2-7. Germline V gene sequence: CDR1 MNHEY, CDR2 SVGAGI. This CDR3 has 11 amino acids. CDR3 in amino acids: CASKEHYEQYF.

CDR3 protein: CAISESGTTRTSGKSPTYNEQFF. The chain employs TRBV10-3 and TRBJ2-1; TCRdb's D gene call, TRBD2, goes unchecked for lack of DNA. This CDR3 spans 23 amino acids. Germline CDR1 ENHRY, CDR2 SYGVKD.

V is TRBV30 and J is TRBJ2-5; there is no DNA to check the TCRdb D call of TRBD2. This CDR3 is built from 12 residues. Germline CDR1 GTSNPN, CDR2 SVGIG (reference sequence). This CDR3 reads CAWTSDWETQYF.

The chain links TRBV20-1 to TRBJ2-1; absent DNA, TCRdb's TRBD1 call cannot be checked. In germline, CDR1 is DFQATT, CDR2 SNEGSKA (reference sequence). CDR3 length: 14 residues. CDR3 residues: CSALAPSAYNEQFF.

V usage is TRBV11-2 and J usage is TRBJ2-7; TCRdb designates TRBD2, a call that cannot be tested without DNA. The CDR3 totals 16 residues. From germline, CDR1 is SGHAT and CDR2 FQNNGV. Here the CDR3 reads CASSPGLAGYTYEQYF.

The gene calls are TRBV29-1 and TRBJ2-2; TCRdb returns TRBD2, unconfirmable since there is no DNA. CDR3 length: 14 residues. CDR1 is SQVTM and CDR2 is ANQGSEA in the germline V gene. The CDR3 sequence: CSVSNLAFTGELFF.

The V and J genes are TRBV4-2 and TRBJ1-6. Germline loops: CDR1 LGHNA, CDR2 YNFKEQ. The CDR3 consists of 15 residues. The CDR3: CASSQVLSMNSPLHF.

The chain has TRBV7-2 and TRBJ2-3. The CDR3 runs to 13 residues. Germline V gene data show CDR1 as SGHTA and CDR2 as FQGNSA. The CDR3 region is CASSQKWTDTQYF.

CDR3 residues: CATSEGLAEAYEQYF. The chain links TRBV24-1 to TRBJ2-7; TCRdb's D gene call, TRBD2, goes unchecked for lack of DNA. Germline V gene sequence: CDR1 KGHDR, CDR2 SFDVKD. The CDR3 covers 15 residues.

V is TRBV29-1 and J is TRBJ2-7; the TCRdb call, TRBD1, lacks DNA for checking. Germline lookup yields CDR1 SQVTM and CDR2 ANQGSEA. The CDR3 consists of 13 residues. The CDR3: CSVGRQGSYEQYF.

The V and J genes are TRBV6-1 and TRBJ2-5; the D call from TCRdb, TRBD1, cannot be confirmed without DNA. Germline CDR1 reads MNHNS; CDR2 reads SASEGT. The CDR3 is made up of 16 amino acids. CDR3 sequence: CASSEVRQISQETQYF.

The genes are TRBV12-3 or TRBV12-4 and TRBJ2-5; TCRdb selects TRBD1, and the lack of DNA leaves this call unchecked. CDR3 length: 14 residues. CDR3 amino acids: CASSTPWSRETQYF.

The V and J genes are TRBV9 and TRBJ2-2. This CDR3 is 14 amino acids long. CDR1 is SGDLS, CDR2 YYNGEE, per germline. CDR3 residues: CASSVEVRSGELFF.

The chain couples TRBV7-9 to TRBJ1-3; as DNA is missing, the TRBD1 call by TCRdb cannot be tested. Per the germline V gene, CDR1 is SEHNR and CDR2 is FQNEAQ (reference sequence). This CDR3 contains 15 residues. The CDR3 loop is CASSLPGISGNTIYF.

The chain employs TRBV7-8 and TRBJ1-2; TCRdb reports TRBD1, a call that lacks DNA to check it against. CDR3 length: 15 residues. From germline, CDR1 is SGHVS and CDR2 FQNEAQ. The CDR3: CASSLRQGRNYGYTF.

The rearrangement links TRBV7-8 to TRBJ1-5; TCRdb indicates TRBD1, and absent DNA this call remains unverified. The CDR3 is 12 amino acids. Germline-derived CDR1 and CDR2 are SGHVS and FQNEAQ. This CDR3 reads CASAARPGPQHF. The whole variable domain, remainder taken from reference TRBV7-8 and TRBJ1-5, is GAGVSQSPRYKVAKRGQDVALRCDPISGHVSLFWYQQALGQGPEFLTYFQNEAQLDKSGLPSDRFFAERPEGSVSTLKIQRTQQEDSAVYLCASAARPGPQHFGDGTRLSIL.

This rearrangement joins TRBV9 to TRBJ2-1; TCRdb proposes TRBD1, but this gene call is untestable without DNA. There are 13 residues in the CDR3. From germline, CDR1 is SGDLS and CDR2 YYNGEE. The CDR3 protein is CASSEGPRQGQFF. Based on the CDR3 plus reference TRBV9 and TRBJ2-1, the full variable domain is DSGVTQTPKHLITATGQRVTLRCSPRSGDLSVYWYQQSLDQGLQFLIQYYNGEERAKGNILERFSAQQFPDLHSELNLSSLELGDSALYFCASSEGPRQGQFFGPGTRLTVL.

The genes are TRBV7-9 and TRBJ2-3; TCRdb's D call, TRBD1, is unchecked because there is no DNA. CDR3 length: 15 residues. CDR1 is SEHNR, CDR2 FQNEAQ, per germline (reference sequence). Here the CDR3 reads CASSLTGAAQDTQYF.